The following is a T cell receptor beta chain sequence with its context. Its antigen remains unknown. The data belong to a study of cytomegalovirus exposure and HLA in healthy donors. At the level of the study: Within the Caucasian-associated ancestry cluster were roughly 81% of the 398 genotyped donors.

Study-level results: A prior analysis recorded that most TCR beta V segments were productive about 87% or about 30% of the time. Another analysis was done later, and it associated 15,000 or so TCR beta sequences with HLA alleles at 0.05 false discovery rate.

The ends lost 4 bases at V and 6 bases at J; junction bases unmatched: 10. This CDR3 is built from 15 residues. Germline CDR1 and CDR2: SEHNR and FQNEAQ (reference sequence). The PCR made use of 60 Vbeta and 13 Jbeta primers. In the source study's methods: Per a later analysis, the number of unique TCR beta chains was about 78 million, of which 9 million to 14 million were shared. Profiled with immunoSEQ multiplex PCR; TCRdb holds only in-frame clones, not every one. Clone size and the V and J calls come from that table; the DNA yielded D and trimming. The sample has about 92,000 clones; 55% to 75% are singletons.

The V and J genes are TRBV7-9 and TRBJ2-7, with 9 bases that match TRBD1. The TCR comes from a woman aged 18-29 years in good health and CMV-seropositive. Specimen: PBMCs. For the CDR3, the DNA is TGTGCCAGCAGCTACTCCGGGACAGGGCGGCGCGAGCAGTACTTC. Translation gives CASSYSGTGRREQYF. Filled out from reference TRBV7-9 and TRBJ2-7, the complete variable domain reads DTGVSQNPRHKITKRGQNVTFRCDPISEHNRLYWYRQTLGQGPEFLTYFQNEAQLEKSRLLSDRFSAERPKGSFSTLEIQRTEQGDSAMYLCASSYSGTGRREQYFGPGTRLTVT.